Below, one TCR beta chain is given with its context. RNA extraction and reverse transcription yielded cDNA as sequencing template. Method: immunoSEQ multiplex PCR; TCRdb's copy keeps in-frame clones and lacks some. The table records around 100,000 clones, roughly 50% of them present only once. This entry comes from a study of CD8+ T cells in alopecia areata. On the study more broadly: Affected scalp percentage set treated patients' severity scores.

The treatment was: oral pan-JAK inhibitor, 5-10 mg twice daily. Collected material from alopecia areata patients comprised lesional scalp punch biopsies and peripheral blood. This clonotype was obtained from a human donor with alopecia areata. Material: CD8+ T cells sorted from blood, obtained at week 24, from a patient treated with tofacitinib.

In DNA, the CDR3 is TGTGCCAGCAGCGCCCGACAGGGGCTTTCCCGGTACTATGGCTACACCTTC. Translating gives CASSARQGLSRYYGYTF. The chain carries TRBV9 and TRBJ1-2; 8 bases match TRBD1. The V gene's germline CDR1 is SGDLS and CDR2 YYNGEE. The CDR3 contains 17 residues. Unmatched junction bases numbered 13, after V lost 3 bases and J lost 3 bases.